Listed here is a single T cell receptor (beta chain). The target antigen is unknown. Germline CDR1 is SGHNT and CDR2 is YYREEE (reference sequence). Between the trimmed V and J ends, which lost 10 bases and 2 bases, there was a span of 21 bases. The CDR3 is made up of 15 amino acids. Measured with immunoSEQ multiplex PCR; TCRdb has only the in-frame clones, and not every one. The sample has around 300,000 clones, about 85% seen once; the top ten hold approximately 5.9%. This sample was included in a study of Ad26.COV2.S vaccination and SARS-CoV-2 variants. For the study at large: Intramuscular Ad26.COV2.S at 5x10^10 or 1x10^11 viral particles.

Treatment denoted: roughly 18 received Ad26.COV2.S at low or high dose, single or two shots; about 5 received placebo; per-sample allocation not given. Specimens were obtained on day 63 following the first vaccine or placebo injection. Study-level findings and limits: TCR breadth and depth estimates may have understated total T cell responses.

The sample in question was peripheral blood, obtained in a trial of Ad26.COV2.S vaccine versus placebo. The TCR sequence derives from a person between 18 and 60 years old who received the Ad26.COV2.S COVID-19 vaccine or a placebo. The genes are TRBV5-4 and TRBJ1-1; perhaps TRBD1 as D (6 bases). The DNA for the CDR3 is TGTGCCGGGCATGGGGGGCGCCACACAAACACTGAAGCTTTCTTT. It translates to CAGHGGRHTNTEAFF.